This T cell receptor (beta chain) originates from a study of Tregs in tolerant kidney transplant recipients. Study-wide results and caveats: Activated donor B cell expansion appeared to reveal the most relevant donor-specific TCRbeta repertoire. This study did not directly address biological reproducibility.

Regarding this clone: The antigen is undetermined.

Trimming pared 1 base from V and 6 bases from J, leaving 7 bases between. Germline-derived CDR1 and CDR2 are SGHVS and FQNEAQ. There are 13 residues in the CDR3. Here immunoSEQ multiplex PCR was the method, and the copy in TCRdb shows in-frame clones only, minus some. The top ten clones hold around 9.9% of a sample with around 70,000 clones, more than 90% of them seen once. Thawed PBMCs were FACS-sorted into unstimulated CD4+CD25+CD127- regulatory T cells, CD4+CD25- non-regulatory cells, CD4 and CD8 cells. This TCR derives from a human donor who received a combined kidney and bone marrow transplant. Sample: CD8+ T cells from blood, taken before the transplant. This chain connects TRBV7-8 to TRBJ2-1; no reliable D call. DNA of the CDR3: TGTGCCAGCAGCTTAGGGCCTAGCAATGAGCAGTTCTTC. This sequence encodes CASSLGPSNEQFF. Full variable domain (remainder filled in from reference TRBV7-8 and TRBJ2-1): GAGVSQSPRYKVAKRGQDVALRCDPISGHVSLFWYQQALGQGPEFLTYFQNEAQLDKSGLPSDRFFAERPEGSVSTLKIQRTQQEDSAVYLCASSLGPSNEQFFGPGTRLTVL.